This passage covers 15 T cell receptor beta chains from one sample sequenced in a study of blood T cells in healthy people across ages. Together with a sample-barcoded 5' primer, a J-beta primer mix was included in a second PCR lasting roughly 6 to 12 cycles. TCRdb used MiXCR to reprocess the 5' RACE reads, holding one entry per CDR3 protein. Of over 700,000 distinct CDR3 sequences in the sample, 20% to 25% were seen once. This sample was also put to use in a study of T cells of mothers and their children.

The specimen was blood. The receptors come from a boy younger than 18 in good health.

The chain employs TRBV6-2 or TRBV6-3 and TRBJ2-2; D uncertain. The V end lost 1 base, the J end lost 6 bases, and 3 bases lay between the germline ends. The CDR3 is made up of 12 amino acids. Germline CDR1 MNHEY, CDR2 SVGEGT. CDR3 protein: CASSYYSGELFF. CDR3 sequence (DNA): TGTGCCAGCAGTTACTACTCCGGGGAGCTGTTTTTT.

This clonotype was found a few times. This rearrangement joins TRBV28 to TRBJ1-1; D gene ambiguous. CDR3 length equals 12 residues. Trimming took 3 bases from V and 6 from J, leaving 8 bases between them. Per germline, CDR1 MDHEN and CDR2 SYDVKM. In DNA, the CDR3 is TGTGCCAGCAGTTTTCTCTCGTCTGAAGCTTTCTTT. Amino acid sequence: CASSFLSSEAFF.

CDR3 amino acids: CATSTPGLAGGSYNEQFF. CDR3 coding DNA: TGTGCCACCAGCACCCCTGGACTAGCGGGAGGATCCTACAATGAGCAGTTCTTC. This chain uses TRBV15 with TRBJ2-1; the match to TRBD2 covers 14 bases. V gave up 4 bases and J gave up 1 base; unmatched junction bases: 6. This CDR3 has 18 residues. Germline V gene data show CDR1 as LNHNV and CDR2 as YYDKDF (reference sequence).

The chain couples TRBV5-6 to TRBJ2-5, with D uncertain. The DNA matches TRBJ2-7 better at its end, which makes the J call doubtful. Germline CDR1 and CDR2: SGHDT and YYEEEE. The CDR3 sequence is 14 residues long. CDR3 sequence (DNA): TGTGCCAGCAGCTTGGTTGGATTAACCTACGAGCAGTACTTC. This sequence encodes CASSLVGLTYEQYF.

This clonotype was counted at least ten times. V is TRBV29-1 and J is TRBJ2-5, with 7 nucleotides matching TRBD2. The CDR3 totals 13 residues. Per the germline V gene, CDR1 is SQVTM and CDR2 is ANQGSEA. V shed 3 bases, J shed 3 bases, and the junction held 4 bases outside the gene matches. The CDR3 nucleotides are TGCAGCGTTGATGGGGGGGTTGAAGAGACCCAGTACTTC. Encoded protein: CSVDGGVEETQYF.

This clonotype has a handful of counts. A junction boundary mismatches the germline segment, possibly from a read error. CDR3 in DNA: TGCAGTGCTGGAGAAGACAGAACCTCCTACAATGAGCAGTTCTTC. It yields the protein CSAGEDRTSYNEQFF. This sequence joins TRBV20-1 and TRBJ2-1; possibly TRBD1 for D (5 bases). Germline V gene sequence: CDR1 DFQATT, CDR2 SNEGSKA (reference sequence). The CDR3 loop spans 15 amino acids.

The chain recombines TRBV29-1 with TRBJ1-1, with D unclear. The ends were cut back, 5 bases at V and 4 bases at J, with 14 bases in the middle. CDR3 length equals 13 residues. Germline assignment: CDR1 SQVTM and CDR2 ANQGSEA. This chain's CDR3 is CSVTLWDPTEAFF. CDR3 nucleotides: TGCAGCGTTACCTTGTGGGATCCCACTGAAGCTTTCTTT.

In this sample, this clonotype turned up a few times. The chain has TRBV20-1 and TRBJ2-3; a weak D match, TRBD2 (6 bases). CDR3 length: 11 residues. Germline V gene lookup returns CDR1 DFQATT and CDR2 SNEGSKA (reference sequence). Trimming stripped 6 bases from V and 6 bases from J, with 10 bases between. CDR3 nucleotide sequence: TGCAGTGCGCGGGACTTCGATACGCAGTATTTT. Its protein is CSARDFDTQYF.

In this sample, this clonotype turned up a few times. The CDR3 region has the DNA TGCAGCGTTGAAGATCAGGACAGGGTTTGGGGTATAGAAGAGACCCAGTACTTC. Amino acids: CSVEDQDRVWGIEETQYF. The rearrangement joins TRBV29-1 to TRBJ2-5; 8 nucleotides line up with TRBD1. The CDR3 runs 18 residues. With 0 bases clipped from V and 3 bases from J, the junction kept 15 bases outside the gene matches. In germline, CDR1 is SQVTM, CDR2 ANQGSEA. The variable domain in full, with the rest retrieved from reference TRBV29-1 and TRBJ2-5, is SAVISQKPSRDICQRGTSLTIQCQVDSQVTMMFWYRQQPGQSLTLIATANQGSEATYESGFVIDKFPISRPNLTFSTLTVSNMSPEDSSIYLCSVEDQDRVWGIEETQYFGPGTRLLVL.

This clonotype was counted between two and nine times. V gene TRBV5-1 combines with J gene TRBJ2-1, with D possibly called TRBD1 or TRBD2 (5 bases each). The DNA end is more similar to TRBJ2-7, so the J call may be wrong. This CDR3 spans 13 amino acids. Germline loops: CDR1 SGHRS, CDR2 YFSETQ. The CDR3 coding sequence is TGCGCCAGCAGCAAGGGACCGAACTACGAGCAGTACTTC. Translating gives CASSKGPNYEQYF.

There are a few counts of this clonotype. This sequence joins TRBV5-1 and TRBJ2-7; maybe TRBD2 (6 bases). The CDR3 runs 17 residues. Per germline, CDR1 SGHRS and CDR2 YFSETQ. Trimming left V 0 bases short and J 0 bases short, with 16 bases between. The CDR3 nucleotides read TGCGCCAGCAGCTTGGCCCCTAGCGTTGACATCTCCTACGAGCAGTACTTC. Translation gives CASSLAPSVDISYEQYF.

This clonotype was observed a few times. The V call is TRBV29-1, the J call TRBJ2-5, with D perhaps TRBD1 or TRBD2 (5 bases each). Judging by the DNA end, TRBJ2-1 fits better; the J call may be wrong. This CDR3 region has 14 residues. The germline gives CDR1 SQVTM, CDR2 ANQGSEA. The chain's CDR3 is CSAAPPIGAGEQFF. CDR3 sequence (DNA): TGCAGCGCGGCTCCCCCTATAGGGGCGGGTGAGCAGTTCTTC.

This rearrangement joins TRBV29-1 to TRBJ2-3, with 7 bases aligning to TRBD2. V trimming: 1 base; J trimming: 0 bases; junction bases outside the gene matches: 4. The CDR3 runs 15 residues. The germline V gene encodes CDR1 SQVTM and CDR2 ANQGSEA. The CDR3 DNA reads as TGCAGCGTTGAAGGCCTAGCGGCTAGCACAGATACGCAGTATTTT. Translating gives CSVEGLAASTDTQYF.

This chain links TRBV4-3 with TRBJ2-7; 7 nucleotides align to TRBD1. CDR3 length equals 18 residues. The germline V gene has CDR1 LGHNA and CDR2 YSLEER. Losses at the gene ends were 5 bases for V and 0 bases for J; bases not matched to a gene: 16. The chain's CDR3 is CASSAASSGTASSYEQYF. CDR3 nucleotides: TGCGCCAGCAGCGCAGCGAGCTCCGGGACAGCGAGCTCCTACGAGCAGTACTTC.

Regarding this clonotype: The conserved final phenylalanine or tryptophan is absent from the CDR3, which likely points to a read error. V usage is TRBV15 and J usage is TRBJ2-3, with 11 bases matching TRBD2. Per germline, CDR1 LNHNV and CDR2 YYDKDF (reference sequence). CDR3 length: 15 residues. The junction had 0 bases not matched to a gene; V was cut back by 1 base and J by 3 bases. CDR3: CATSRGTSGTDTQYL. CDR3 DNA: TGTGCCACCAGCAGAGGGACTAGCGGGACAGATACGCAGTATCTT.